Shown below are 23 T cell receptor beta chains from a single sample sequenced in a study of T cell responses to AZD1222 COVID-19 vaccine. The method was immunoSEQ multiplex PCR; TCRdb's version includes in-frame clones alone and lacks a portion of them. This sample yields 150,000 to 200,000 clones, of which 85% to 90% are seen a single time; more than 4% belongs to the top ten. The input for sequencing was peripheral blood, taken 28 days after the second dose of the MenACWY control vaccine. The receptors shown here come from an adult who received the MenACWY meningococcal vaccine as a control.

The chain combines TRBV12-2 with TRBJ2-1; the D call TRBD1 from the table was never checked on the DNA. TRBV12-2 is given as a pseudogene. CDR3 size: 16 residues. DNA of the CDR3: TGTGCAAGTCGCTTACTTCGGGACACAACCTACAATGAGCAGTTCTTC. The encoded protein is CASRLLRDTTYNEQFF.

The chain carries TRBV19 and TRBJ1-5; 8 positions agree with TRBD1. The CDR3 length is 18 residues. The ends lost 3 bases at V and 4 bases at J; junction bases unmatched: 14. Germline V gene lookup returns CDR1 LNHDA and CDR2 SQIVND (reference sequence). The chain's CDR3 is CASSILNSGTGLNQPQHF. The CDR3 nucleotides are TGTGCCAGTAGTATTCTCAACTCCGGGACAGGTTTAAATCAGCCCCAGCATTTT.

This chain uses TRBV6-4 with TRBJ1-5; 7 nucleotides align to TRBD1. With 2 bases clipped from V and 6 bases from J, the junction kept 4 bases outside the gene matches. This CDR3 region has 14 residues. Germline V gene data show CDR1 as MRHNA and CDR2 as SNTAGT. The CDR3 DNA reads as TGTGCCAGCAGTGACCGACAGGGTTCTCAGCCCCAGCATTTT. Its translation is CASSDRQGSQPQHF.

The J gene is TRBJ1-2, the V gene TRBV4-1; 7 bases are shared with TRBD1. Germline loops: CDR1 MGHRA, CDR2 YSYEKL. The CDR3 is made up of 16 amino acids. V lost 1 base and J lost 3; bases outside the gene matches: 8. The CDR3 sequence is CASSQVRADRYYGYTF. The CDR3 nucleotides are TGCGCCAGCAGCCAAGTTAGGGCGGACAGGTACTATGGCTACACCTTC.

This chain links TRBV6-5 with TRBJ1-2, with unresolved D. Trimming stripped 6 bases from V and 2 bases from J, with 10 bases between. Germline V lookup: CDR1 MNHEY, CDR2 SVGAGI. This CDR3 is 13 amino acids long. The CDR3 sequence is CASRGGSNYGYTF. Here the CDR3 DNA reads TGTGCCAGCAGAGGCGGGTCGAACTATGGCTACACCTTC.

The chain carries TRBV5-1 and TRBJ2-5; the D gene is possibly TRBD2 (5 bases). The CDR3 is made up of 13 amino acids. The V end lost 4 bases, the J end lost 2 bases, and 9 bases lay between the germline ends. CDR1 is SGHRS, CDR2 YFSETQ, per germline. The CDR3 DNA reads TGCGCCAGCAGCGAGAGCGGACAAGAGACCCAGTACTTC. Translation: CASSESGQETQYF.

The rearrangement links TRBV19 to TRBJ2-1; D possibly corresponds to TRBD2 (5 bases). The CDR3 is 15 residues long. Germline loops: CDR1 LNHDA, CDR2 SQIVND (reference sequence). The ends were cut back, 8 bases at V and 4 bases at J, with 18 bases in the middle. The CDR3 spells CASRFGIALYNEQFF. CDR3 sequence (DNA): TGTGCCAGTCGTTTCGGGATTGCCTTATACAATGAGCAGTTCTTC.

The chain joins TRBV15 to TRBJ1-5; D uncertain. Trimming shortened V by 0 bases and J by 7 bases, and 10 bases separated the two germline ends. The CDR3 length is 14 residues. The germline V gene has CDR1 LNHNV and CDR2 YYDKDF (reference sequence). The CDR3 DNA reads as TGTGCCACCAGCAGAGATCTATCCCCCCAGCCCCAGCATTTT. Residues: CATSRDLSPQPQHF.

A few counts support this clone. The chain carries TRBV6-5 and TRBJ2-7; 9 positions match TRBD1. CDR1 is MNHEY and CDR2 is SVGAGI in the germline V gene. The length of the CDR3 is 13 residues. The ends lost 6 bases at V and 5 bases at J; junction bases unmatched: 5. As DNA, the CDR3 is TGTGCCAGCAGGAGGACAGGGGAGGACGAGCAGTACTTC. Its translation is CASRRTGEDEQYF.

This clone was detected only once. V and J are TRBV5-5 and TRBJ1-5; no reliable D call. Trimming took 3 bases from V and 0 from J, leaving 16 bases between them. This CDR3 contains 17 residues. CDR1 is SGHKS, CDR2 YYEKEE, per germline (reference sequence). The CDR3 DNA is TGTGCCAGCAGCTCGCTCGCGGTGTCATCTAGCAATCAGCCCCAGCATTTT. This sequence encodes CASSSLAVSSSNQPQHF.

Regarding this clone: The junction does not match germline at one end; this may be a read error. The rearrangement joins TRBV14 to TRBJ2-1; 8 bases align to TRBD2. Germline V gene sequence: CDR1 SGHDN, CDR2 FVKESK. The CDR3 loop spans 14 amino acids. The CDR3 loop is CASSQAGSGTPFIF. The CDR3 DNA reads as TGTGCCAGCAGCCAAGCAGGTAGCGGGACCCCGTTCATCTTC.

The rearrangement uses TRBV5-1 and TRBJ2-7; D is perhaps TRBD2 (6 bases). With 4 bases removed from V and 1 base from J, the gap between germline ends came to 9 bases. Germline CDR1 and CDR2: SGHRS and YFSETQ. CDR3 length: 13 amino acids. This CDR3 reads CASSPGGSYEQYF. The CDR3 coding sequence is TGCGCCAGCAGCCCAGGAGGGTCCTACGAGCAGTACTTC.

There are a few counts of this clone. This rearrangement joins TRBV6-5 to TRBJ2-2; D is undetermined. Germline CDR1 and CDR2: MNHEY and SVGAGI. This CDR3 has 15 residues. The V end was cut by 10 bases, the J end by 3 bases, with 18 bases between. The CDR3 DNA follows: TGTGCCACCCAGGCGAGGCAGGCATACACCGGGGAGCTGTTTTTT. Protein product: CATQARQAYTGELFF.

The chain joins TRBV30 to TRBJ2-7; tentative D call: TRBD1 (6 bases). Germline V gene sequence: CDR1 GTSNPN, CDR2 SVGIG (reference sequence). The CDR3 has 13 residues. Trimming pared 1 base from V and 2 bases from J, leaving 9 bases between. The CDR3 here is CAWSGGLPYEQYF. CDR3 DNA sequence: TGTGCCTGGAGTGGGGGGCTTCCCTACGAGCAGTACTTC.

The chain uses TRBV2 and TRBJ2-7; D unresolved. CDR3 length: 14 amino acids. From germline, CDR1 is SNHLY and CDR2 FYNNEI. With 3 bases removed from V and 3 bases from J, the gap between germline ends came to 12 bases. CDR3 bases: TGTGCCAGCAGTGATTTACAGTCCTACTACGAGCAGTACTTC. Translation gives CASSDLQSYYEQYF.

The chain has TRBV12-3 or TRBV12-4 and TRBJ1-6; D is unclear. This CDR3 is built from 12 residues. Trimming took 1 base from V and 11 from J, leaving 6 bases between them. CDR3 region: CASSLELAPLHF. The CDR3 bases are TGTGCCAGCAGTTTAGAGTTAGCACCCCTCCACTTT.

The chain is built from TRBV3-1 (or the pseudogene TRBV3-2) and TRBJ2-2, with TRBD2 identical over 10 bases. Germline V gene sequence: CDR1 LGHDT, CDR2 YNNKEL (reference sequence). The CDR3 has 15 residues. The trim removed 4 bases at V and 6 bases at J, leaving 5 bases unmatched. Here the CDR3 reads CASSPSGRVAGELFF. DNA of the CDR3: TGTGCCAGCAGCCCCAGCGGGAGGGTCGCCGGGGAGCTGTTTTTT.

This chain joins TRBV10-3 and TRBJ2-3; 7 bases match TRBD2. This CDR3 is built from 14 residues. After removal of 11 bases from V and 0 bases from J, the junction contained 8 bases not matched to a gene. The germline V gene has CDR1 ENHRY and CDR2 SYGVKD. CDR3 nucleotide sequence: TGTGCCGCCCAACTAGCGCCTAGCACAGATACGCAGTATTTT. Its translation: CAAQLAPSTDTQYF.

The rearrangement links TRBV27 to TRBJ2-3; D may be TRBD1 (5 bases). The length of the CDR3 is 16 residues. V was clipped by 4 bases and J by 3 bases, with 17 bases between them. Germline V gene data show CDR1 as MNHEY and CDR2 as SMNVEV (reference sequence). The CDR3 reads CASSSPGLRGTDTQYF. DNA for the CDR3: TGTGCCAGCAGTTCCCCAGGGTTGAGAGGAACAGATACGCAGTATTTT.

The chain carries TRBV9 and TRBJ1-2; D uncertain. The CDR3 is made up of 11 amino acids. Trimming pared 2 bases from V and 4 bases from J, leaving 3 bases between. Germline assignment: CDR1 SGDLS and CDR2 YYNGEE. For the CDR3, the DNA is TGTGCCAGCAGCGTGGGCTATGGCTACACCTTC. It encodes CASSVGYGYTF.

The J gene is TRBJ2-2, the V gene TRBV6-2 or TRBV6-3; TRBD2 matches 8 bases. The CDR3 sequence is 18 residues long. After removal of 3 bases from V and 0 bases from J, the junction contained 9 bases not matched to a gene. Germline V gene data show CDR1 as MNHEY and CDR2 as SVGEGT. The CDR3 loop is CASSYSTSGRSNTGELFF. The DNA of the CDR3 is TGTGCCAGCAGTTATTCAACGAGCGGGAGATCGAACACCGGGGAGCTGTTTTTT.

The chain carries TRBV28 and TRBJ2-7; D remains ambiguous. CDR1 and CDR2 from the germline V gene are MDHEN and SYDVKM. The V end was cut by 8 bases, the J end by 3 bases, with 11 bases between. The CDR3 loop spans 12 amino acids. The CDR3 DNA is TGTGCCAGCCGTGGCCCAGACTACGAGCAGTACTTC. This gives the protein CASRGPDYEQYF.

The gene calls are TRBV14 and TRBJ2-5; TRBD2 is a possible D gene (5 bases). Per germline, CDR1 SGHDN and CDR2 FVKESK. The CDR3 covers 14 residues. V gave up 0 bases and J gave up 2 bases, with 7 bases separating them. Written as DNA, the CDR3 is TGTGCCAGCAGCCAAGATCGAGGGCAAGAGACCCAGTACTTC. The encoded protein is CASSQDRGQETQYF.